The 8 T cell receptor beta chains below come from one sample, sequenced in a study of T-cell memory formation after mild COVID-19. In TCRdb, the 5' RACE reads were re-called with MiXCR into one record per CDR3 protein. The sample has about 350,000 distinct CDR3 sequences, about 20% seen once. Sample: PBMCs or a T cell subset sorted from them (not recorded which). All receptors come from a man younger than 30 who had mild COVID-19 (a few samples of this study predate the infection). Cell type and time point are not known.

This clonotype was seen many times. CDR3 protein: CASSQGPLGYGYTF. In DNA, the CDR3 is TGTGCCAGCAGCCAAGGGCCGCTTGGGTATGGCTACACCTTC. V is TRBV4-2 and J is TRBJ1-2; D unclear. The CDR3 has 14 residues. From germline, CDR1 is LGHNA and CDR2 YNFKEQ. The V end lost 1 base, the J end lost 5 bases, and 11 bases lay between the germline ends.

This clonotype has just a few counts. The V gene is TRBV7-2, the J gene TRBJ2-3; no clear D. CDR1 is SGHTA, CDR2 FQGNSA, per germline. The CDR3 spans 14 residues. V gave up 5 bases and J gave up 0 bases, with 9 bases separating them. The CDR3 DNA sequence: TGTGCCAGCAGCCCCCTCGAGAGCACAGATACGCAGTATTTT. It translates to CASSPLESTDTQYF.

This clonotype was seen a handful of times. The V call is TRBV12-3 or TRBV12-4, the J call TRBJ2-3; D may be TRBD2 (5 bases). CDR3 size: 13 residues. V was trimmed by 5 bases and J by 6 bases, leaving 12 bases between them. The CDR3 spells CASSARGGDTQYF. The CDR3 DNA reads TGTGCCAGCAGTGCTCGGGGTGGGGATACGCAGTATTTT.

In its sample, this clonotype was seen a few times. The chain joins TRBV7-6 to TRBJ1-1; D is possibly TRBD1 (6 bases). V was clipped by 9 bases and J by 0 bases, with 14 bases between them. This CDR3 spans 14 amino acids. In germline, CDR1 is SGHVS, CDR2 FNYEAQ. The DNA of the CDR3 is TGTGCCAGTTTGCCAGGGGCTATGAACACTGAAGCTTTCTTT. It codes for CASLPGAMNTEAFF. The full variable domain, its missing parts supplied by reference TRBV7-6 and TRBJ1-1, is GAGVSQSPRYKVTKRGQDVALRCDPISGHVSLYWYRQALGQGPEFLTYFNYEAQQDKSGLPNDRFSAERPEGSISTLTIQRTEQRDSAMYRCASLPGAMNTEAFFGQGTRLTVV.

This rearrangement joins TRBV7-2 to TRBJ1-2, with TRBD1 identical over 7 bases. Germline V gene sequence: CDR1 SGHTA, CDR2 FQGNSA. The ends lost 3 bases at V and 4 bases at J; junction bases unmatched: 11. This CDR3 has 16 residues. This CDR3 reads CASSLATGTLLYGYTF. The CDR3 DNA sequence: TGTGCCAGCAGCTTGGCGACAGGGACCCTTCTCTATGGCTACACCTTC.

The genes are TRBV29-1 and TRBJ2-1; the match to TRBD2 covers 9 bases. Germline loops: CDR1 SQVTM, CDR2 ANQGSEA. The CDR3 totals 14 residues. Trimming removed 3 bases from V and 8 bases from J; junction bases left unmatched: 8. CDR3 sequence: CSVEVSGSMYEQFF. CDR3 coding DNA: TGCAGCGTTGAGGTTAGCGGGAGTATGTATGAGCAGTTCTTC.

The gene calls are TRBV9 and TRBJ1-2, with D possibly matching TRBD1 (6 bases). This CDR3 is 14 amino acids long. V was trimmed by 5 bases and J by 8 bases, leaving 19 bases between them. Per the germline V gene, CDR1 is SGDLS and CDR2 is YYNGEE. The CDR3 DNA is TGTGCCAGCAGTGGCCCTCGACAGGTCCAGGGCTACACCTTC. It yields the protein CASSGPRQVQGYTF.

This clonotype was seen many times. This rearrangement joins TRBV20-1 to TRBJ2-3; 12 bases match TRBD2. Germline V gives CDR1 DFQATT, CDR2 SNEGSKA (reference sequence). The V segment lost 5 bases and the J segment 5 bases; nucleotides outside the gene matches: 8. This CDR3 is built from 15 residues. CDR3 DNA: TGCAGTGCTCCCCCTTCTAGCGGGGGGGGAGATACGCAGTATTTT. Translated, it gives CSAPPSSGGGDTQYF.